The T cell receptor beta chain described here comes from a study of patients and donors after allogeneic stem cell transplantation. TCRdb itself ran the RT-PCR reads through MiXCR, one entry per CDR3 protein. Among roughly 940,000 distinct CDR3 sequences listed, roughly 18% were seen once. Specimen: blood, either unsorted or a sorted T cell fraction (not recorded which). This clonotype was sampled from a human donor who was either an allogeneic HSCT recipient or a stem cell or donor lymphocyte infusion donor (not recorded which). It is not recorded whose cells these are; they may come from a transplant donor.

In nucleotides, the CDR3 is TGTGCCAGCTCTAAAGGGGGGGCTGAAGCTTTCTTT. This translates into CASSKGGAEAFF. The chain links TRBV18 to TRBJ1-1; the D gene is possibly TRBD1 (6 bases). Per the germline V gene, CDR1 is KGHSH and CDR2 is LQKENI. This CDR3 contains 12 residues. Trimming left V 6 bases short and J 6 bases short, with 11 bases between. The full variable domain, its missing parts supplied by reference TRBV18 and TRBJ1-1, is NAGVMQNPRHLVRRRGQEARLRCSPMKGHSHVYWYRQLPEEGLKFMVYLQKENIIDESGMPKERFSAEFPKEGPSILRIQQVVRGDSAAYFCASSKGGAEAFFGQGTRLTVV.